A selection of T cell receptor beta chains follows, all from one sample in a study of regulatory T cells in long-lasting Graves disease. A single record per CDR3 protein comes from TCRdb applying MiXCR to the multiplex PCR reads. The data contain about 620,000 distinct CDR3 sequences, 16% of them singletons. These same data were also listed under a study on T cells in Graves' hyperthyroidism and ophthalmopathy.

Sequencing was performed on peripheral blood mononuclear cells (PBMCs), taken at new diagnosis, from a patient treated with antithyroid drugs. These receptors were obtained from a woman in her 30s with Graves disease. Both conserved end residues are trimmed from each CDR3.

j_call,v_call,cdr3_aa
TRBJ1-4,TRBV28,ASSLGGGGYEKLF
TRBJ2-1,TRBV5-1,ASSLEPSKNEQF
TRBJ2-7,TRBV18,ASSRDSDEQY
TRBJ2-7,TRBV28,ATGTGSYEQY
TRBJ1-2,TRBV9,ASSVVPTGDYGYT
TRBJ1-5,TRBV2,ASSDGDQPQH
TRBJ1-3,TRBV12-3/TRBV12-4,ASSLTEGNTIY
TRBJ1-2,TRBV6-1,ASSVGSGGYT
TRBJ1-1,TRBV14,ASSQVRAF
TRBJ1-1,TRBV16,ASSHSLEGAAF
TRBJ2-7,TRBV18,ASSRGLTGSSYEQY
TRBJ2-1,TRBV5-1,ASSFSRGPEQF
TRBJ2-7,TRBV7-2,ASSLEGDWYEQY
TRBJ1-1,TRBV5-5,ASSFGGLAEAF
TRBJ2-3,TRBV5-1,ASSFSWDAGTDTQY
TRBJ2-6,TRBV7-9,ASSPGTGPGLSGANVLT
TRBJ1-3,TRBV7-9,ASSPQTGSYTIY
TRBJ2-1,TRBV6-4,ASSQLAGGSYNEQF
TRBJ2-7,TRBV9,ASSVATQGGLSPYEQY
TRBJ1-6,TRBV5-6,ASSLGLMDSPLH
TRBJ1-1,TRBV29-1,SVEGTGRSEAF
TRBJ1-3,TRBV28,ASSPDRPSSGNTIY
TRBJ2-7,TRBV9,ASSATGTSYEQY
TRBJ1-2,TRBV28,ASSTGANLYGYT
TRBJ2-1,TRBV3-1,ASSQEASGSWTF
TRBJ2-1,TRBV27,ASSTQRATYNEQF
TRBJ1-5,TRBV28,ASSRIRGSNQPQH
TRBJ2-1,TRBV27,ASSLGTFAYNEQF
TRBJ2-4,TRBV2,ASSEALAIDSGKNIQY
TRBJ2-5,TRBV20-1,SAVRGTDLKETQY
TRBJ2-7,TRBV12-3/TRBV12-4,ASSLAGTGYEQY
TRBJ2-2,TRBV2,ASSVRGDTGELF
TRBJ2-7,TRBV5-1,ASALGQRDRSY
TRBJ1-5,TRBV7-7,ASSLAWTDRFNQPQH
TRBJ2-7,TRBV11-2,ASSLDRNRGLYEQY
TRBJ2-5,TRBV27,ASSLGTSGRQTQY
TRBJ2-3,TRBV24-1,ATSDPGTSVTDTQY
TRBJ1-2,TRBV13,ASSLNSLSTYGYT
TRBJ2-7,TRBV6-1,ASRGDSFTYEQY
TRBJ2-5,TRBV28,ASSTGGTQY
TRBJ2-1,TRBV7-2,ASSSLNRAGPSSYNEQF
TRBJ1-4,TRBV5-5,ASSFAASAEKLF
TRBJ2-7,TRBV5-1,ASRGGQETYEQY
TRBJ1-5,TRBV24-1,ATRPSGYNQPQH
TRBJ2-3,TRBV28,ATSGGIADTQY
TRBJ1-2,TRBV6-1,ASSEEGFSSRGGYT